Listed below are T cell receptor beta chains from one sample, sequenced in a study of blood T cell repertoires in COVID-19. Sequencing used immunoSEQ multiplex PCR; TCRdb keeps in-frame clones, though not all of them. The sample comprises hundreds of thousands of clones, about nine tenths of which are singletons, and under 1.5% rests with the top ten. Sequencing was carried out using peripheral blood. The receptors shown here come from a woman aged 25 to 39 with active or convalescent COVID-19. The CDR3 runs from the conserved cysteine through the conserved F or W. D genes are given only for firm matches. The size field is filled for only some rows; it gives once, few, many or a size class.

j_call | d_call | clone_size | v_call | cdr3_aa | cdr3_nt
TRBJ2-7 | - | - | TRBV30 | CAWSAPAGKQYF | TGTGCCTGGAGTGCCCCCGCGGGGAAGCAGTACTTC
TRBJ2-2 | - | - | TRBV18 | CASSPSGSNTGELFF | TGTGCCAGCTCACCATCGGGATCAAACACCGGGGAGCTGTTTTTT
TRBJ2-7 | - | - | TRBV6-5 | CASSYSPTPTYEQYF | TGTGCCAGCAGTTACTCCCCGACACCGACCTACGAGCAGTACTTC
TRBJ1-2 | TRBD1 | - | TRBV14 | CASSTRDRGRNYGYTF | TGTGCCAGCAGTACCCGTGACAGGGGCCGAAACTATGGCTACACCTTC
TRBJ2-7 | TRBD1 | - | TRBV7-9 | CASSIRTGAPTYEQYF | TGTGCCAGCAGCATCCGGACAGGGGCCCCCACCTACGAGCAGTACTTC
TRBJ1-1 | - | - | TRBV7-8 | CASSRSGTEAFF | TGTGCCAGCAGCCGCAGTGGTACTGAAGCTTTCTTT
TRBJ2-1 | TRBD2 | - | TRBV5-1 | CASSALAGGSDEQFF | TGCGCCAGCAGCGCTCTAGCGGGAGGGAGCGATGAGCAGTTCTTC
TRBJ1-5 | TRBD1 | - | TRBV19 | CASTLDRGNQPQHF | TGTGCCAGTACCCTAGACAGGGGCAATCAGCCCCAGCATTTT
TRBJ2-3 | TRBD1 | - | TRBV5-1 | CASSSGQVWTDTQYF | TGCGCCAGCAGCAGCGGACAGGTTTGGACAGATACGCAGTATTTT
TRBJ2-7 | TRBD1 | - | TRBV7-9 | CASSRTGGSYEQYF | TGTGCCAGCAGCAGGACAGGGGGCTCTTACGAGCAGTACTTC
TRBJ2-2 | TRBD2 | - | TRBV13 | CASSISGRAVGGELFF | TGTGCCAGCAGCATCAGCGGGAGGGCCGTTGGCGGGGAGCTGTTTTTT
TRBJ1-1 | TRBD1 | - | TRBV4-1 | CASSQVGGGRSNTEAFF | TGCGCCAGCAGCCAAGTAGGAGGGGGCAGATCGAACACTGAAGCTTTCTTT
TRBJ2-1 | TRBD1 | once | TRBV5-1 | CASGDRGREQFF | TGCGCCAGCGGCGACAGGGGTCGTGAGCAGTTCTTC
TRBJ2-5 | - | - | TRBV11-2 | CASSGGSIQETQYF | TGTGCCAGCAGCGGGGGGTCGATCCAAGAGACCCAGTACTTC
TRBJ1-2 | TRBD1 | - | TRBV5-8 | CASRTTGTADYGYTF | TGTGCCAGCAGAACTACTGGGACAGCTGACTATGGCTACACCTTC
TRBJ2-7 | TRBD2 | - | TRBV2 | CASTRGTSVEQYF | TGTGCCAGCACCAGGGGGACTAGCGTCGAGCAGTACTTC
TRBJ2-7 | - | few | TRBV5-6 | CASSFSRSYEQYF | TGTGCCAGCAGCTTTTCCAGGTCCTACGAGCAGTACTTC
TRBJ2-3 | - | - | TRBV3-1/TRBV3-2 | CASSQDSTTSTDTQYF | TGTGCCAGCAGCCAAGACTCCACGACTAGCACAGATACGCAGTATTTT
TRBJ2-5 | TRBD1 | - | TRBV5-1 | CASSLVGTGNNQETQYF | TGCGCCAGCAGCTTGGTTGGGACAGGGAACAACCAAGAGACCCAGTACTTC
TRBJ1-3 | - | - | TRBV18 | CASSPPAGRGLGNTIYF | TGTGCCAGCTCACCACCAGCCGGCAGGGGTCTTGGAAACACCATATATTTT
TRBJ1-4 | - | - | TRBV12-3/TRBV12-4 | CASGGGVEELFF | TGTGCCAGCGGAGGAGGGGTGGAGGAACTGTTTTTT
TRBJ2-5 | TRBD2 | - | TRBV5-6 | CASSSLAGVAQETQYF | TGTGCCAGCAGCTCTTTAGCGGGAGTCGCCCAAGAGACCCAGTACTTC
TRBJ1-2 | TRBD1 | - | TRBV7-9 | CASSSPGGAWGYTF | TGTGCCAGCAGCTCCCCAGGGGGCGCTTGGGGCTACACCTTC
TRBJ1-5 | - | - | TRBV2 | CASTRWSSNQPQHF | TGTGCCAGCACCCGATGGAGCAGCAATCAGCCCCAGCATTTT
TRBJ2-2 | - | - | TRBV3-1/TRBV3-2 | CASSYSGGELFF | TGTGCCAGCAGCTACAGCGGCGGGGAGCTGTTTTTT
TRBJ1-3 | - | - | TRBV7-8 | CASSLGSAGTGNTIYF | TGTGCCAGCAGCTTAGGGTCCGCAGGAACTGGAAACACCATATATTTT
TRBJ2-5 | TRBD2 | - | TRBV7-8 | CASSRGLAASQETQYF | TGTGCCAGCAGCCGCGGACTAGCGGCATCCCAAGAGACCCAGTACTTC
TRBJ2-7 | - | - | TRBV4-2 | CASSQAWLVTEQYF | TGTGCCAGCAGCCAAGCTTGGCTAGTTACCGAGCAGTACTTC
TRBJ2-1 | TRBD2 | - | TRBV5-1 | CASSVTSGGYNEQFF | TGCGCCAGCAGCGTAACTAGCGGGGGTTACAATGAGCAGTTCTTC
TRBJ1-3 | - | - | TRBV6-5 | CASTASPSSGNTIYF | TGTGCCAGCACCGCGAGCCCTAGCTCTGGAAACACCATATATTTT
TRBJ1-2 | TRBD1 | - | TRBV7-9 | CASSPQGVGYGYTF | TGTGCCAGCAGCCCACAGGGGGTTGGGTATGGCTACACCTTC
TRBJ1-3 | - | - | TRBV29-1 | CSGLPHARGKPGNTIYF | TGCAGCGGACTGCCGCATGCCCGGGGGAAGCCTGGAAACACCATATATTTT
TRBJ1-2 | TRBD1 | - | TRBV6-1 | CASSGWTGEGLDYGYTF | TGTGCCAGCAGTGGTTGGACAGGGGAGGGTTTAGACTATGGCTACACCTTC
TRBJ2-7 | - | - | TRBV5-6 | CASSLAPDRRYYEQYF | TGTGCCAGCAGCTTGGCCCCAGACAGACGTTACTACGAGCAGTACTTC
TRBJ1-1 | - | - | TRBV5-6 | CASSLSVGEWAFF | TGTGCCAGCAGCTTGTCGGTTGGGGAGTGGGCTTTCTTT
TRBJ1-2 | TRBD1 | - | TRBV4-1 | CASSRTGENGYTF | TGCGCCAGCAGCAGGACAGGGGAAAATGGCTACACCTTC
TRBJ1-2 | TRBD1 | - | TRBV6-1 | CASSEGQGARGYTF | TGTGCCAGCAGTGAGGGACAGGGGGCCCGTGGCTACACCTTC
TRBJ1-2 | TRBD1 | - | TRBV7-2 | CASRVPGQVFYGYTF | TGTGCCAGCAGGGTCCCGGGACAGGTTTTCTATGGCTACACCTTC
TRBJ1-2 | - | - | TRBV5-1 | CASNNAQGMSGYTF | TGCGCCAGCAACAACGCCCAGGGAATGAGCGGCTACACCTTC
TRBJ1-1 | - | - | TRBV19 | CASSPRNTEAFF | TGTGCCAGTAGCCCCAGGAACACTGAAGCTTTCTTT
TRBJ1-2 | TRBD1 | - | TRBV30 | CAVTGNDYGYTF | TGTGCCGTGACAGGGAACGACTATGGCTACACCTTC
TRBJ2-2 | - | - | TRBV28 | CASSLTDLTGELFF | TGTGCCAGCAGTTTGACAGACTTGACCGGGGAGCTGTTTTTT